This TCR beta chain was recorded in a study of shared clonotypes between healthy human individuals. DNA at about 210 ng, tens of thousands of T cell genomes, went into sorted-subset replicate PCRs. Sequencing used immunoSEQ multiplex PCR; TCRdb keeps in-frame clones, though not all of them. This repertoire shows 1 million to 1.2 million clones, approximately 80% found once; its top ten account for roughly 0.83%. CDR3 length equals 15 residues. Germline CDR1 is KGHSH and CDR2 is LQKENI. V gave up 3 bases and J gave up 3 bases; unmatched junction bases: 3. Study conclusions and caveats: Rarefaction demonstrated incomplete sorted-subset sequencing despite large depth.

In regard to this clone: The antigen remains undetermined. The sample carries other DNA sequences with the same CDR3.

The specimen sequenced was memory CD4+ T cells from PBMCs. Subset noted: CD45RA-negative fraction. This clonotype was obtained from a man aged 18 to 29 in good health. Some clones in this sample may be carry-over from other donors' samples. The rearrangement uses TRBV18 and TRBJ2-2, with 8 bases that match TRBD1. CDR3 region: CASSPLQGDTGELFF. DNA of the CDR3: TGTGCCAGCTCACCCTTACAGGGGGACACCGGGGAGCTGTTTTTT.